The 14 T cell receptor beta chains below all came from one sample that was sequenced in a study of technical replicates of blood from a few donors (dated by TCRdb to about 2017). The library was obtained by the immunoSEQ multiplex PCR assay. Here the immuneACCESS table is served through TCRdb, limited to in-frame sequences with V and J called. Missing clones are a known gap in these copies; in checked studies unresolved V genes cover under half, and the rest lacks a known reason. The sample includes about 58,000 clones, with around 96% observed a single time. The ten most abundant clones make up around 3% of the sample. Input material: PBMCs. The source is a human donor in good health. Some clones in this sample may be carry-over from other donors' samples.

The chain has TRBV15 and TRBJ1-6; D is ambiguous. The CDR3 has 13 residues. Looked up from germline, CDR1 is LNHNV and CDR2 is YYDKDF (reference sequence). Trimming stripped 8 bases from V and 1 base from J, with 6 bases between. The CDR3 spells CATRVSYNSPLHF. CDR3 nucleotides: TGTGCCACCCGGGTTTCCTATAATTCACCCCTCCACTTT.

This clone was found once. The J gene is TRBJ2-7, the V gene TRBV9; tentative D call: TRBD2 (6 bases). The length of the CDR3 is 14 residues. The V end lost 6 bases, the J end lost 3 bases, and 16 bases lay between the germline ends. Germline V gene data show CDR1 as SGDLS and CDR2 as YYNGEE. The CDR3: CASNRSGENYEQYF. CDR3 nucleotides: TGTGCCAGCAACCGGTCGGGGGAGAACTACGAGCAGTACTTC.

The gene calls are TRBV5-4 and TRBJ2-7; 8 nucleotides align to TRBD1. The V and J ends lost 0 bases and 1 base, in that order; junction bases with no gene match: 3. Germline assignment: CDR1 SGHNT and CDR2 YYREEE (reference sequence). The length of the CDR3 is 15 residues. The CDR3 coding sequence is TGTGCCAGCAGCTTGGGACAGGGGTATTCCTACGAGCAGTACTTC. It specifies CASSLGQGYSYEQYF.

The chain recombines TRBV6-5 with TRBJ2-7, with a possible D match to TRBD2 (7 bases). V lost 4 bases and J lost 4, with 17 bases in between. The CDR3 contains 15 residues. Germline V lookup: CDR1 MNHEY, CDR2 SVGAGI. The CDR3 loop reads CASSSRGAGSYEQYF. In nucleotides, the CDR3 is TGTGCCAGCAGTTCTCGGGGGGCGGGATCGTACGAGCAGTACTTC.

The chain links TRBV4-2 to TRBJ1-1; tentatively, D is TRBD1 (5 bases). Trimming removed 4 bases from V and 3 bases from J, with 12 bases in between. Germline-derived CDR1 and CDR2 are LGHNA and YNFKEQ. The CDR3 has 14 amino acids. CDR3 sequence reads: CASSPRSGDTEAFF. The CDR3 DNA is TGTGCCAGCAGCCCCCGCTCGGGGGACACTGAAGCTTTCTTT.

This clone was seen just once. The chain's CDR3 is CAWSLSSGAFF. CDR3 DNA sequence: TGTGCCTGGAGTCTTTCATCCGGAGCTTTCTTT. The chain carries TRBV30 and TRBJ1-1; D gene ambiguous. V was cut by 2 bases and J by 10 bases, with 11 bases left in between. Germline V gene lookup returns CDR1 GTSNPN and CDR2 SVGIG (reference sequence). The CDR3 is made up of 11 amino acids.

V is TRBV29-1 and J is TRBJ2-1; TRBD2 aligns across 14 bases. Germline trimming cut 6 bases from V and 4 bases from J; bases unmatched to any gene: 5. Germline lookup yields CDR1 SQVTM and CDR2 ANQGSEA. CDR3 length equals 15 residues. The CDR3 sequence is CSVGTSGSSYNEQFF. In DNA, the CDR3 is TGCAGCGTCGGGACTAGCGGGAGTTCATACAATGAGCAGTTCTTC.

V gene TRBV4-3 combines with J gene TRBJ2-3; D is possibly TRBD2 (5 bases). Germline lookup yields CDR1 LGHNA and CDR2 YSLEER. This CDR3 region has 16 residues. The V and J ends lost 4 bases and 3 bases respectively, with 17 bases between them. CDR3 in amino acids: CASSRGWRAETDTQYF. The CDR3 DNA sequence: TGCGCCAGCAGCCGAGGCTGGCGAGCGGAGACAGATACGCAGTATTTT.

CDR3 DNA: TGTGCCAGCACCCCACGGGCAGGGGGCCATATCGACGAGCAGTACTTC. As protein: CASTPRAGGHIDEQYF. This chain joins TRBV7-6 and TRBJ2-7; 8 bases agree with TRBD1. Trimming took 7 bases from V and 5 from J; bases not matched to a gene: 16. The length of the CDR3 is 16 residues. CDR1 SGHVS and CDR2 FNYEAQ come from the germline V gene. Variable domain in full (rest from reference TRBV7-6 and TRBJ2-7): GAGVSQSPRYKVTKRGQDVALRCDPISGHVSLYWYRQALGQGPEFLTYFNYEAQQDKSGLPNDRFSAERPEGSISTLTIQRTEQRDSAMYRCASTPRAGGHIDEQYFGPGTRLTVT.

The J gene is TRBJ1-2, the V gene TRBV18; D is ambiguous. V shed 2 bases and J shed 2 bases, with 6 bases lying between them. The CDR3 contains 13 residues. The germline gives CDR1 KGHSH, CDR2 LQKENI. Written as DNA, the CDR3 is TGTGCCAGCTCACCAGGAGGGAACTATGGCTACACCTTC. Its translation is CASSPGGNYGYTF.

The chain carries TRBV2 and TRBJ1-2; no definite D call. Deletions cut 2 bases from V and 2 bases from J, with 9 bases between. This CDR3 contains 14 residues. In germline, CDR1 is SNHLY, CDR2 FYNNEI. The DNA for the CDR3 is TGTGCCAGCAGTGAACAGTCCGGGAACTATGGCTACACCTTC. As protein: CASSEQSGNYGYTF.

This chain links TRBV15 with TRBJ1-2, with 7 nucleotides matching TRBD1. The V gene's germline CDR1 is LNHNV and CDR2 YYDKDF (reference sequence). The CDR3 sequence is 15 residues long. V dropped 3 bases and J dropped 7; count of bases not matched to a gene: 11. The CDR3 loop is CATSRNRGSATGYTF. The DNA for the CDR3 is TGTGCCACCAGCAGGAACAGGGGATCAGCGACTGGCTACACCTTC.

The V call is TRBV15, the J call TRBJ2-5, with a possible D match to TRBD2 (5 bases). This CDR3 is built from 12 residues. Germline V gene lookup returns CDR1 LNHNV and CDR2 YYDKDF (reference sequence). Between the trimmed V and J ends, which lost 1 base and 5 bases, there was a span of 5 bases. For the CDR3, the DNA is TGTGCCACCAGCAGAGGGGAGGAGACCCAGTACTTC. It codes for CATSRGEETQYF. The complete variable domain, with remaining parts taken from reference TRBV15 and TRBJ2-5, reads DAMVIQNPRYQVTQFGKPVTLSCSQTLNHNVMYWYQQKSSQAPKLLFHYYDKDFNNEADTPDNFQSRRPNTSFCFLDIRSPGLGDTAMYLCATSRGEETQYFGPGTRLLVL.

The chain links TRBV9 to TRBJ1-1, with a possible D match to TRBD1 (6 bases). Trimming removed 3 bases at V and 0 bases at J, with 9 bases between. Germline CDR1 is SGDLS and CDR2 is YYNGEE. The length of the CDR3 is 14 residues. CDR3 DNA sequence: TGTGCCAGCAGCGAACAGGGTTTGAACACTGAAGCTTTCTTT. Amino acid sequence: CASSEQGLNTEAFF.